This TCR beta chain was captured in a study of spatial heterogeneity in lung cancer. Trimming removed 2 bases from V and 6 bases from J; junction bases left unmatched: 7. Germline loops: CDR1 DFQATT, CDR2 SNEGSKA (reference sequence). The CDR3 extends over 14 amino acids. This clonotype was seen repeatedly, ten times or more. Its antigen is currently unknown. TCR cDNA molecules each had a unique molecular identifier. TCRdb used MiXCR to reprocess the 5' RACE reads, holding one entry per CDR3 protein. This table holds some 39,000 distinct CDR3 sequences, 6.5% to 8.5% found once. Overall study results and limits: Detection of ubiquitous tumor TCRs in blood was higher at resection than follow-up.

Noted time point: sample taken at primary tumor resection. TCRs were sequenced from unsorted whole RNA of tumor, nontumor lung or PBMC. The 65 or so donors had untreated early-stage non-small cell lung cancer. Sequenced material: PBMCs, taken at surgery. The TCR originated in a female donor with early-stage non-small cell lung cancer. The chain employs TRBV20-1 and TRBJ1-5; 7 positions match TRBD1. The CDR3 protein is CSARPDRVGQPQHF. DNA of the CDR3: TGCAGTGCTAGACCCGACAGGGTAGGTCAGCCCCAGCATTTT.